This entry lists 10 T cell receptor beta chains sequenced from one sample in a study of cytomegalovirus exposure and HLA in healthy donors. Using immunoSEQ multiplex PCR, the repertoire was profiled, and TCRdb retains in-frame clones only, with some absent. The data contain about 160,000 clones, 89% of them singletons. Sequencing input: PBMCs. The receptors originated from a man younger than 35 in good health and CMV-seropositive.

This clone was observed a single time. This chain uses TRBV5-4 with TRBJ2-7, with TRBD1 identical over 10 bases. The CDR3 length is 15 residues. The V segment lost 4 bases and the J segment 4 bases; nucleotides outside the gene matches: 8. Per germline, CDR1 SGHNT and CDR2 YYREEE (reference sequence). The CDR3 bases are TGTGCCAGCAGCGAACAGGGGACAGGGGCATACGAGCAGTACTTC. Residues: CASSEQGTGAYEQYF.

J is TRBJ2-7 and V is TRBV7-8, with 10 bases fitting TRBD1. Germline V gene lookup returns CDR1 SGHVS and CDR2 FQNEAQ. This CDR3 region has 17 residues. The V and J ends lost 3 bases and 2 bases, in that order; junction bases with no gene match: 10. The CDR3 bases are TGTGCCAGCAGCTTGGACGAAACCGGGACAGGGGCCTACGAGCAGTACTTC. Encoded protein: CASSLDETGTGAYEQYF.

This rearrangement joins TRBV14 to TRBJ2-2, with no clear D. The V end was cut by 2 bases, the J end by 1 base, with 5 bases between. The CDR3 sequence is 14 residues long. The germline V gene has CDR1 SGHDN and CDR2 FVKESK. For the CDR3, the DNA is TGTGCCAGCAGCCAAATTCAGAACACCGGGGAGCTGTTTTTT. Its protein is CASSQIQNTGELFF.

This chain's CDR3 is CASSMDRMTGELFF. Here the CDR3 DNA reads TGTGCCAGCAGCATGGACAGGATGACCGGGGAGCTGTTTTTT. The gene calls are TRBV5-4 and TRBJ2-2; 7 bases fit TRBD1. Germline V CDR1 and CDR2: SGHNT, YYREEE (reference sequence). V lost 4 bases to trimming and J lost 5 bases; unmatched junction nucleotides: 5. The CDR3 is 14 residues long.

The rearrangement links TRBV28 to TRBJ2-7; D remains ambiguous. The CDR3 is made up of 12 amino acids. CDR1 and CDR2 (germline): MDHEN, SYDVKM. The V and J ends lost 5 bases and 1 base respectively, with 6 bases between them. This CDR3 is CASSTYSYEQYF. DNA of the CDR3: TGTGCCAGCAGTACCTATTCCTACGAGCAGTACTTC.

J is TRBJ1-1 and V is TRBV6-1, with D possibly being TRBD1 (5 bases). CDR3 length equals 13 residues. CDR1 and CDR2 from the germline V gene are MNHNS and SASEGT. V shed 3 bases and J shed 4 bases, with 9 bases lying between them. CDR3: CASSDGRATEAFF. The CDR3 DNA is TGTGCCAGCAGTGACGGCAGGGCCACTGAAGCTTTCTTT.

The chain joins TRBV5-4 to TRBJ2-1, with D tentatively TRBD1 (6 bases). The CDR3 spans 12 residues. V was trimmed by 0 bases and J by 11 bases, leaving 9 bases between them. Germline V lookup: CDR1 SGHNT, CDR2 YYREEE (reference sequence). The CDR3 DNA reads TGTGCCAGCAGCTTGGTAGGACAGAAGCAGTTCTTC. It codes for CASSLVGQKQFF.

The gene calls are TRBV7-8 and TRBJ2-7, with 9 nucleotides matching TRBD1. Trimming cost V 3 bases and J 2 bases; bases outside gene matches: 2. There are 14 residues in the CDR3. Germline V lookup: CDR1 SGHVS, CDR2 FQNEAQ. CDR3 sequence reads: CASSFRDRAYEQYF. CDR3 nucleotide sequence: TGTGCCAGCAGCTTTAGGGACAGGGCCTACGAGCAGTACTTC.

This chain connects TRBV5-1 to TRBJ1-1, with no clear D. V was shortened by 0 bases and J by 0 bases, with 9 bases between the two germline ends. Germline V lookup: CDR1 SGHRS, CDR2 YFSETQ. The CDR3 consists of 15 residues. The CDR3 coding sequence is TGCGCCAGCAGCTTGGATCCGGGGTTGAACACTGAAGCTTTCTTT. This translates into CASSLDPGLNTEAFF. Full variable domain (missing parts from reference TRBV5-1 and TRBJ1-1): KAGVTQTPRYLIKTRGQQVTLSCSPISGHRSVSWYQQTPGQGLQFLFEYFSETQRNKGNFPGRFSGRQFSNSRSEMNVSTLELGDSALYLCASSLDPGLNTEAFFGQGTRLTVV.

In this sample, this clone turned up once. The J gene is TRBJ2-7, the V gene TRBV5-4; tentatively, D is TRBD1 (6 bases). V was clipped by 4 bases and J by 1 base, with 12 bases between them. Germline values: CDR1 SGHNT, CDR2 YYREEE (reference sequence). The CDR3 extends over 14 amino acids. The CDR3 bases are TGTGCCAGCAGCACACAGGGCGGTTCCTACGAGCAGTACTTC. Protein sequence: CASSTQGGSYEQYF.